Sequencing of this TCR beta chain was carried out in a study of blood T cell repertoires in COVID-19 (dated by TCRdb to the early 2020s). With respect to the entire study: Samples from collaborators originated in the United States, Italy and Spain and spanned both the acute and convalescent phases of COVID-19. The material from the prospective study consisted of cDNA or gDNA derived from T cells, B-cell-depleted T cells, or PBMCs. Deeply sampled blood TCRbeta repertoires from subjects exposed to, actively infected with, or recovered from COVID-19 were included in the dataset. A freely available public database, intended as a resource for researchers studying the immune response to SARS-CoV-2, is where the repertoires were released. The samples were drawn from two sources: the first 160 participants of the ongoing ImmuneRACE study, and fewer than 1,500 subjects contributed by 6 global collaborators. The sample metadata nearly always contained a de-identified subject ID, COVID-19 status, age in years and sex. Where HLA class I and class II types were available, the types were taken from metadata supplied by the sample provider, not from assay-based typing.

Notes on this clone: The antigen it binds to is not known. Base qualities were left out, and no much larger clone turns up one base away.

TCRbeta CDR3 regions were amplified from genomic DNA using the immunoSEQ Assay, a bias-controlled multiplex PCR. The authors processed their data as follows. The number of nucleated cells in each sample was estimated from the amplification of reference gene primers within the assay. To quantify the absolute abundance of each unique TCRbeta CDR3 rearrangement, sequence reads were collapsed and filtered. Productive Simpson clonality was computed per sample as the square root of Simpson's diversity index over productive rearrangements. Here the immuneACCESS table is served through TCRdb, limited to in-frame sequences with V and J called. Missing clones are a known gap in these copies; in checked studies unresolved V genes cover under half, and the rest lacks a known reason. That table furnishes V, J and clone size, whereas the DNA furnished D and trimming. This sample comprises approximately 220,000 clones, around 84% of them detected only once. The ten largest make up 4.4% of the sample.

V is cut by 2 bases and J by 4 bases, and the space between the germline ends is 15 bases. The germline V gene (reference sequence) gives CDR1 as MNHEY and CDR2 as SMNVEV. The CDR3 contains 16 residues, cysteine and phenylalanine counted. The only DNA kept is the CDR3, 48 bases in frame from the first base. What the research found in general, with its limitations: How much clinical and demographic metadata was included differed by source and by participant, and the metadata was provided uncurated.

Collaborating institutions collected whole blood in K2EDTA tubes following their own protocols. For TCRbeta analysis, collaborators shipped samples in one of three forms: frozen whole blood, isolated PBMCs, or DNA extracted from either of those sample types. Recombination connected TRBV27 to TRBJ1-3; the D gene is perhaps TRBD1, on 5 matching bases. This clonotype originated in a man in his fifties or sixties with acute or convalescent COVID-19. The sequenced material came from peripheral blood. The bases read TGTGCCAGCAGTTTAGCGGGGGGGGTAGGAGGAAACACCATATATTTT. Translated, it gives CASSLAGGVGGNTIYF.